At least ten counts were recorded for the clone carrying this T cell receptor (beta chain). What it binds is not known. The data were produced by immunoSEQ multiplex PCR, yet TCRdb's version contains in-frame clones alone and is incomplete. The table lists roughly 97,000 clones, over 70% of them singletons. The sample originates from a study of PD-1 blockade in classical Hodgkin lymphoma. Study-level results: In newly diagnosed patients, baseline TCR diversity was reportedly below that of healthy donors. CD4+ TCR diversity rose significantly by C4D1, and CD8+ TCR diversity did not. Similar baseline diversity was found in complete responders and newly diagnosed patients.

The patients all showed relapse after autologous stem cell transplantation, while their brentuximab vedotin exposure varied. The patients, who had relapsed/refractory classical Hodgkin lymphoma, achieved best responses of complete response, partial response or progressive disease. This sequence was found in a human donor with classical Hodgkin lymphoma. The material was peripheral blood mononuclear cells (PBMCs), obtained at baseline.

Here the CDR3 reads CASSPSDTQYF. In DNA form, the CDR3 reads TGTGCCAGCTCACCATCAGATACGCAGTATTTT. The rearrangement links TRBV18 to TRBJ2-3, with D unclear. In germline, CDR1 is KGHSH, CDR2 LQKENI. Deletions cut 2 bases from V and 4 bases from J, with 1 base between. The CDR3 runs 11 residues.